This TCR beta chain emerged from a study of follicular helper T cells after annual influenza vaccination. The time point is: 2015-2016 season, 7 days after influenza vaccination. No donor had influenza vaccine in the prior 6 months; all lived in the community. Assay: immunoSEQ multiplex PCR; the TCRdb copy retains only in-frame clones and omits some. The table lists 1,400 to 1,500 clones, roughly 83% of them singletons. CDR3 size: 14 residues. Looked up from germline, CDR1 is LNHDA and CDR2 is SQIVND (reference sequence). V trimming: 10 bases; J trimming: 0 bases; junction bases outside the gene matches: 4.

V is TRBV19 and J is TRBJ2-3; 10 positions match TRBD2. The TCR originated in an adult who received the influenza vaccine. The sample in question was CXCR5+ CD38+ circulating T follicular helper cells from blood, obtained 7 days after influenza vaccination. Subset noted: circulating Tfh, non-naive CD4+CXCR5+PD-1+ (ICOS+CD38+ or ICOS-CD38-). Here the CDR3 DNA reads TGTGCCACCGCTAGCGGGAGTAGCACAGATACGCAGTATTTT. Its protein is CATASGSSTDTQYF.